This T cell receptor beta chain came from a study of early T cells in non-severe SARS-CoV-2 infection. Study as a whole: Sequencing of unsorted whole blood was done on bulk RNA, leaving chains unpaired. General observations from the study: Private and CD4 specificities were missed by VDJdb matching, which favored anti-spike CD8 responses.

Germline V gene lookup returns CDR1 SEHNR and CDR2 FQNEAQ (reference sequence). The CDR3 covers 15 residues. J gave up 6 bases and V 5 bases, and 9 bases lay outside the gene matches. This clonotype occurred many times. Antigen: not known. Each cDNA molecule carried a unique molecular identifier. TCRdb processed the 5' RACE reads anew with MiXCR; each CDR3 protein has one entry. The data hold around 33,000 distinct CDR3 sequences, with around 7% observed a single time. Sequenced material: whole blood. The origin of this receptor is an adult who was a healthcare worker with PCR-confirmed SARS-CoV-2 infection or an uninfected control (not recorded which). The chain links TRBV7-9 to TRBJ2-4; 8 bases line up with TRBD1. CDR3 bases: TGTGCCAGCAGCATGGGACAGGCCCAAATAAACATTCAGTACTTC. Translating gives CASSMGQAQINIQYF.